This passage covers 15 T cell receptor beta chains from one sample sequenced in a study of T cell responses to AZD1222 COVID-19 vaccine. Method: immunoSEQ multiplex PCR; TCRdb's copy keeps in-frame clones and lacks some. The table lists about 120,000 clones, approximately 83% of them singletons. The material was peripheral blood, obtained on day 0 of MenACWY control vaccination. Receptors originate from an adult in good health.

The gene calls are TRBV2 and TRBJ1-1, with no clear D. Germline V gene sequence: CDR1 SNHLY, CDR2 FYNNEI. Between the trimmed V and J ends, which lost 6 bases and 6 bases, there was a span of 8 bases. CDR3 length: 11 amino acids. Written as DNA, the CDR3 is TGTGCCAGCAGAAATATGGCTGAAGCTTTCTTT. Translated: CASRNMAEAFF.

The chain uses TRBV7-2 and TRBJ2-5; 9 nucleotides match TRBD2. The CDR3 runs 15 residues. Unmatched junction bases numbered 8, after V lost 5 bases and J lost 4 bases. Germline CDR1 and CDR2: SGHTA and FQGNSA. CDR3 bases: TGTGCCAGCAGCGGTAGCGGGGGATACGGAGAGACCCAGTACTTC. Translated, it gives CASSGSGGYGETQYF.

This chain uses TRBV7-3 with TRBJ2-3; no clear D. There are 14 residues in the CDR3. V lost 2 bases, J lost 2 bases, and 8 bases lay in between. Germline V gene lookup returns CDR1 SGHTA and CDR2 FQGTGA. As DNA, the CDR3 is TGTGCCAGCAGCTTAGAGTTAGCCACAGATACGCAGTATTTT. Translated: CASSLELATDTQYF.

The chain links TRBV6-5 to TRBJ1-4; D uncertain. The CDR3 is 15 residues long. Germline CDR1 is MNHEY and CDR2 is SVGAGI. Trimming removed 0 bases at V and 10 bases at J, with 15 bases between. The DNA for the CDR3 is TGTGCCAGCAGTTACTCATTGGGAGTTCGCGGAAAACTGTTTTTT. Amino acid sequence: CASSYSLGVRGKLFF.

The V and J genes are TRBV28 and TRBJ2-1; a weak D match, TRBD1 (6 bases). This CDR3 is 13 amino acids long. Germline V gene lookup returns CDR1 MDHEN and CDR2 SYDVKM. The V gene lost 8 bases and the J gene lost 3 bases, with 11 bases spanning the gap. CDR3 sequence: CASHRAIYNEQFF. CDR3 bases: TGTGCCAGCCACAGGGCTATCTACAATGAGCAGTTCTTC. Together with reference TRBV28 and TRBJ2-1, the CDR3 gives the full variable domain: DVKVTQSSRYLVKRTGEKVFLECVQDMDHENMFWYRQDPGLGLRLIYFSYDVKMKEKGDIPEGYSVSREKKERFSLILESASTNQTSMYLCASHRAIYNEQFFGPGTRLTVL.

This sequence joins TRBV24-1 and TRBJ2-1; D call uncertain. Germline CDR1 reads KGHDR; CDR2 reads SFDVKD. This CDR3 has 13 residues. Between the trimmed V and J ends, which lost 5 bases and 0 bases, there was a span of 4 bases. This CDR3 reads CATSGASYNEQFF. The CDR3 nucleotides read TGTGCCACCAGTGGGGCCTCCTACAATGAGCAGTTCTTC.

This chain joins TRBV6-2 or TRBV6-3 and TRBJ2-1; D is unresolved. V dropped 5 bases and J dropped 8 bases, with 19 bases sitting between them. The CDR3 is made up of 15 amino acids. Germline CDR1 is MNHEY and CDR2 is SVGEGT. For the CDR3, the DNA is TGTGCCAGCAGTCACCAATCCACAGCCCCCGATGAGCAGTTCTTC. This sequence encodes CASSHQSTAPDEQFF.

The chain has TRBV28 and TRBJ2-7; TRBD1 or TRBD2 may be the D gene (6 bases each). This CDR3 contains 14 residues. Germline V gene sequence: CDR1 MDHEN, CDR2 SYDVKM. CDR3 sequence reads: CVVGRGPPSYEQYF. The CDR3 DNA reads as TGTGTGGTGGGTCGGGGGCCCCCTTCCTACGAGCAGTACTTC.

The chain carries TRBV19 and TRBJ1-2, with 8 bases aligning to TRBD1. From germline, CDR1 is LNHDA and CDR2 SQIVND (reference sequence). The CDR3 runs to 16 residues. V shed 5 bases and J 3 bases; nucleotides not matched to a gene: 11. DNA for the CDR3: TGTGCCAGTAGTGAGCAGGGGGCCCGAGGTGACTATGGCTACACCTTC. Translated: CASSEQGARGDYGYTF. The full variable domain, its missing parts supplied by reference TRBV19 and TRBJ1-2, is DGGITQSPKYLFRKEGQNVTLSCEQNLNHDAMYWYRQDPGQGLRLIYYSQIVNDFQKGDIAEGYSVSREKKESFPLTVTSAQKNPTAFYLCASSEQGARGDYGYTFGSGTRLTVV.

The chain carries TRBV6-5 and TRBJ1-1; no firm D call. V lost 7 bases, J lost 1 base, and 10 bases lay in between. The CDR3 covers 13 residues. Germline-derived CDR1 and CDR2 are MNHEY and SVGAGI. The CDR3 loop is CASKQRQNTEAFF. CDR3 DNA sequence: TGTGCCAGCAAACAGCGACAGAACACTGAAGCTTTCTTT.

The chain couples TRBV7-9 to TRBJ2-1; 10 nucleotides line up with TRBD2. Trimming at V came to 11 bases and at J to 4 bases, leaving 5 bases not matched to a gene. Germline V gives CDR1 SEHNR, CDR2 FQNEAQ (reference sequence). The CDR3 totals 13 residues. The CDR3 here is CAALAGEYNEQFF. The CDR3, as DNA: TGTGCCGCCCTAGCGGGGGAGTACAATGAGCAGTTCTTC.

This clone was observed a handful of times. The J gene is TRBJ2-2, the V gene TRBV7-2; maybe TRBD1 (5 bases). The CDR3 sequence is 11 residues long. V dropped 5 bases and J dropped 10 bases, with 8 bases sitting between them. CDR1 is SGHTA, CDR2 FQGNSA, per germline. In DNA form, the CDR3 reads TGTGCCAGCAGCAGCAGGGTGGAGCTGTTTTTT. Amino acids: CASSSRVELFF.

The chain combines TRBV7-3 with TRBJ2-3, with D maybe TRBD1 (6 bases). The CDR3 length is 15 residues. CDR1 SGHTA and CDR2 FQGTGA come from the germline V gene. V was clipped by 3 bases and J by 2 bases, with 12 bases between them. CDR3 residues: CASSFNSGATDTQYF. The CDR3 DNA sequence: TGTGCCAGCAGCTTTAATTCAGGGGCCACAGATACGCAGTATTTT.

The chain has TRBV7-2 and TRBJ1-6, with unresolved D. The CDR3 contains 12 residues. V dropped 5 bases and J dropped 7 bases, with 6 bases sitting between them. Germline V gene data show CDR1 as SGHTA and CDR2 as FQGNSA. The DNA for the CDR3 is TGTGCCAGCAGCCAATCAAATTCACCCCTCCACTTT. It encodes CASSQSNSPLHF.

About this clone itself: The junction departs from the called germline gene at one end, perhaps through a read error. V is TRBV7-7 and J is TRBJ2-5; D might be TRBD1 (6 bases). The CDR3 extends over 13 amino acids. CDR1 is SSHAT, CDR2 FNYEAQ, per germline (reference sequence). The CDR3 loop reads CASSLQGRGTQYF. CDR3 DNA sequence: TGTGCTAGCAGCCTACAGGGCCGAGGGACCCAGTACTTC. Drawing the rest from reference TRBV7-7 and TRBJ2-5, the complete variable domain is GAGVSQSPRYKVTKRGQDVTLRCDPISSHATLYWYQQALGQGPEFLTYFNYEAQPDKSGLPSDRFSAERPEGSISTLTIQRTEQRDSAMYRCASSLQGRGTQYFGPGTRLLVL.